Below are 25 T cell receptor beta chains sequenced from a single sample in a study of radiotherapy plus CTLA-4 blockade in lung cancer (dated by TCRdb to the late 2010s). Preparation of the library involved the immunoSEQ multiplex PCR assay. In TCRdb, the immuneACCESS table is reduced to in-frame sequences with V and J assigned. These tables do not hold every clone; where another copy was compared, an unresolved V gene accounts for under half, and the others remain unexplained. The sample table shows 45,000 to 60,000 clones, and 82% are seen once. The ten largest clonotypes hold approximately 3.5% of the sample. Sequenced material: peripheral blood, taken from a patient treated with radiotherapy plus ipilimumab. Every receptor here comes from a human donor with non-small cell lung cancer who had stable disease on radiotherapy plus ipilimumab.

V is TRBV10-3 and J is TRBJ1-1; 7 nucleotides align to TRBD1. In germline, CDR1 is ENHRY, CDR2 SYGVKD. CDR3 size: 15 residues. With 5 bases clipped from V and 1 base from J, the junction kept 7 bases outside the gene matches. CDR3 in DNA: TGTGCCATCAGTAGTCAGAGACAGGGGAACACTGAAGCTTTCTTT. It encodes CAISSQRQGNTEAFF.

This clone was counted only a few times. The V and J genes are TRBV11-2 and TRBJ2-5; D is perhaps TRBD1 (7 bases). Trimming stripped 1 base from V and 5 bases from J, with 11 bases between. This CDR3 comprises 14 residues. Germline V gives CDR1 SGHAT, CDR2 FQNNGV. The chain's CDR3 is CASSLGPGGETQYF. The DNA for the CDR3 is TGTGCCAGCAGCTTAGGCCCAGGGGGGGAGACCCAGTACTTC.

The rearrangement joins TRBV29-1 to TRBJ2-1, with TRBD2 identical over 15 bases. Germline CDR1 reads SQVTM; CDR2 reads ANQGSEA. Trimming cost V 4 bases and J 5 bases; bases outside gene matches: 6. The CDR3 sequence is 16 residues long. CDR3 coding DNA: TGCAGCGTTGGTGGACTAGCGGGAGGGTTCGACAATGAGCAGTTCTTC. This codes for CSVGGLAGGFDNEQFF.

The V and J genes are TRBV27 and TRBJ2-1; 14 bases are shared with TRBD2. J was trimmed by 6 bases and V by 4 bases; bases with no gene match: 8. CDR3 length: 17 amino acids. Germline CDR1 is MNHEY and CDR2 is SMNVEV (reference sequence). CDR3 sequence: CASSSDSGTSGGNEQFF. The CDR3 DNA follows: TGTGCCAGCAGTTCAGACAGCGGGACTAGCGGGGGCAATGAGCAGTTCTTC.

This clone occurred a few times. This chain connects TRBV5-6 to TRBJ1-3; TRBD1 aligns across 8 bases. This CDR3 comprises 12 residues. Trimming at V came to 4 bases and at J to 11 bases, leaving 5 bases not matched to a gene. CDR1 is SGHDT and CDR2 is YYEEEE in the germline V gene. The CDR3 loop reads CASSPRTGSIYF. Here the CDR3 DNA reads TGTGCCAGCAGCCCGCGGACAGGGTCCATATATTTT.

CDR3 coding DNA: TGTGCCAGCAGTGAGGGGACTTCCCTCGGCTACACCTTC. It is translated as CASSEGTSLGYTF. The rearrangement links TRBV6-1 to TRBJ1-2; tentative D call: TRBD1 (5 bases). Germline V gene sequence: CDR1 MNHNS, CDR2 SASEGT. Trimming pared 3 bases from V and 8 bases from J, leaving 13 bases between. The CDR3 length is 13 residues.

V is TRBV5-6 and J is TRBJ2-1; 13 positions agree with TRBD2. Unmatched junction bases numbered 7, after V lost 3 bases and J lost 7 bases. This CDR3 has 16 amino acids. CDR1 is SGHDT, CDR2 YYEEEE, per germline. The chain's CDR3 is CASSYRTSGRRNEQFF. The CDR3 DNA is TGTGCCAGCAGCTACCGGACTAGCGGGAGAAGGAATGAGCAGTTCTTC. The variable domain in full, completed from reference TRBV5-6 and TRBJ2-1, reads DAGVTQSPTHLIKTRGQQVTLRCSPKSGHDTVSWYQQALGQGPQFIFQYYEEEERQRGNFPDRFSGHQFPNYSSELNVNALLLGDSALYLCASSYRTSGRRNEQFFGPGTRLTVL.

The chain carries TRBV28 and TRBJ2-7; TRBD2 aligns across 10 bases. J lost 0 bases, V lost 4 bases, and 6 bases had no gene match. This CDR3 spans 16 amino acids. Germline values: CDR1 MDHEN, CDR2 SYDVKM. The CDR3 nucleotides read TGTGCCAGCAGTTCCCAAGGACTAGCGGCCTCCTACGAGCAGTACTTC. Its protein is CASSSQGLAASYEQYF.

The V and J genes are TRBV9 and TRBJ1-4, with D maybe TRBD1 (5 bases). V was pared by 4 bases and J by 2 bases, with 12 bases between. This CDR3 comprises 15 residues. Per germline, CDR1 SGDLS and CDR2 YYNGEE. The CDR3 protein is CASSPHRSTNEKLFF. The DNA for the CDR3 is TGTGCCAGCAGCCCACACAGGAGTACTAATGAAAAACTGTTTTTT.

This clone has only one observation. The genes are TRBV7-9 and TRBJ2-1, with 10 bases that match TRBD2. Germline V gene sequence: CDR1 SEHNR, CDR2 FQNEAQ (reference sequence). The CDR3 sequence is 16 residues long. J lost 9 bases, V lost 5 bases, and 13 bases had no gene match. CDR3 sequence reads: CASSDRQLAGVSEQFF. Written as DNA, the CDR3 is TGTGCCAGCAGCGACAGACAGCTAGCGGGAGTCTCTGAGCAGTTCTTC.

The chain carries TRBV6-1 and TRBJ2-7; the D gene is possibly TRBD1 (5 bases). CDR3 length equals 13 residues. Between the trimmed V and J ends, which lost 3 bases and 9 bases, there was a span of 15 bases. Germline loops: CDR1 MNHNS, CDR2 SASEGT. The CDR3 region is CASSEGPTSGQYF. CDR3 DNA sequence: TGTGCCAGCAGTGAGGGGCCGACATCAGGGCAGTACTTC.

This sequence joins TRBV29-1 and TRBJ2-1; 8 bases fit TRBD2. The V gene end was trimmed by 3 bases and the J gene end by 5 bases; junction bases not matched to a gene: 6. The germline CDR1 and CDR2 sequences are SQVTM and ANQGSEA. The length of the CDR3 is 14 residues. Here the CDR3 DNA reads TGCAGCGTTGAGGGCGGGAGGACCGACAATGAGCAGTTCTTC. Its translation is CSVEGGRTDNEQFF.

CDR3 amino acids: CASSLGENTEAFF. CDR3 bases: TGTGCCAGCAGCTTAGGAGAGAACACTGAAGCTTTCTTT. This chain links TRBV7-7 with TRBJ1-1; D gene unclear. CDR3 length: 13 amino acids. Germline loops: CDR1 SSHAT, CDR2 FNYEAQ (reference sequence). V was pared by 1 base and J by 1 base, with 4 bases between.

V is TRBV4-3 and J is TRBJ2-7, with 7 bases lining up with TRBD2. The CDR3 runs 17 residues. CDR1 LGHNA and CDR2 YSLEER come from the germline V gene. V shed 0 bases and J 4 bases; nucleotides not matched to a gene: 12. Here the CDR3 DNA reads TGCGCCAGCAGCCAAGATTTACCCGGAGTAGCGGGTTACGAGCAGTACTTC. Protein: CASSQDLPGVAGYEQYF.

The chain carries TRBV25-1 and TRBJ1-5; D call uncertain. V was pared by 7 bases and J by 1 base, with 11 bases between. Germline V gives CDR1 MGHDK, CDR2 SYGVNS. CDR3 size: 14 residues. CDR3 DNA: TGTGCCAGCACCAAAACGGGGAGCAATCAGCCCCAGCATTTT. This gives the protein CASTKTGSNQPQHF.

V is TRBV5-8 and J is TRBJ2-7, with 7 bases matching TRBD2. The CDR3 contains 15 residues. The germline V gene encodes CDR1 SGHTS and CDR2 YDEGEE. J was trimmed by 7 bases and V by 4 bases; bases with no gene match: 14. The CDR3, as DNA: TGTGCCAGCAGCCCGCTAAGGGAGGGCCGGAGGGAGCAGTACTTC. The encoded protein is CASSPLREGRREQYF.

This clone came up a few times. V is TRBV19 and J is TRBJ2-7; perhaps TRBD2 as D (6 bases). The V gene's germline CDR1 is LNHDA and CDR2 SQIVND (reference sequence). V shed 8 bases and J shed 6 bases, with 14 bases lying between them. This CDR3 contains 12 residues. CDR3 amino acids: CASAGMVGEQYF. The CDR3 coding sequence is TGTGCCAGTGCGGGGATGGTAGGCGAGCAGTACTTC.

V and J are TRBV19 and TRBJ2-7; D may be TRBD2 (6 bases). CDR1 and CDR2 (germline): LNHDA, SQIVND (reference sequence). Trimming left V 4 bases short and J 4 bases short, with 14 bases between. The CDR3 spans 14 residues. CDR3 in DNA: TGTGCCAGTAGTAGTTCCGGGACTCTTTACGAGCAGTACTTC. Amino acids: CASSSSGTLYEQYF.

The CDR3 reads CASSIGRGNTEAFF. As DNA, the CDR3 is TGTGCCAGCAGCATTGGAAGGGGGAACACTGAAGCTTTCTTT. V is TRBV7-2 and J is TRBJ1-1; perhaps TRBD1 as D (5 bases). Germline-derived CDR1 and CDR2 are SGHTA and FQGNSA. The CDR3 spans 14 residues. V lost 5 bases and J lost 1, with 11 bases in between.

This chain uses TRBV28 with TRBJ1-4; the D gene is possibly TRBD1 (5 bases). Looked up from germline, CDR1 is MDHEN and CDR2 is SYDVKM. The CDR3 length is 16 residues. The V gene lost 3 bases and the J gene lost 6 bases, with 17 bases spanning the gap. CDR3 DNA sequence: TGTGCCAGCAGTTTCCCCTTGCCGGGACTTGATGAAAAACTGTTTTTT. Amino acids: CASSFPLPGLDEKLFF.

The chain carries TRBV28 and TRBJ1-5; 10 positions agree with TRBD1. Germline V CDR1 and CDR2: MDHEN, SYDVKM. Unmatched junction bases numbered 2, after V lost 2 bases and J lost 7 bases. The length of the CDR3 is 14 residues. The CDR3 region has the DNA TGTGCCAGCAGTTTAGACAGGGGGCTACAGCCCCAGCATTTT. Translating it yields CASSLDRGLQPQHF.

The chain carries TRBV29-1 and TRBJ2-5, with 7 bases fitting TRBD2. The CDR3 is 13 residues long. The germline V gene encodes CDR1 SQVTM and CDR2 ANQGSEA. With V trimmed by 4 bases and J by 2 bases, 4 bases remained unmatched. CDR3 sequence: CSVGGGGQETQYF. Written as DNA, the CDR3 is TGCAGCGTTGGAGGCGGGGGTCAAGAGACCCAGTACTTC.

V and J are TRBV5-4 and TRBJ2-7; perhaps TRBD2 as D (7 bases). V dropped 3 bases and J dropped 7 bases, with 17 bases sitting between them. Germline CDR1 SGHNT, CDR2 YYREEE (reference sequence). The CDR3 consists of 14 residues. CDR3 DNA sequence: TGTGCCAGCAGCTCGGGGGGCATTACGAAGGAGCAGTACTTC. Translating it yields CASSSGGITKEQYF.

This chain joins TRBV29-1 and TRBJ2-7, with D perhaps matching TRBD2 (5 bases). The germline CDR1 and CDR2 sequences are SQVTM and ANQGSEA. This CDR3 is 13 amino acids long. The V end lost 6 bases, the J end lost 4 bases, and 16 bases lay between the germline ends. CDR3 residues: CSVATGSIYEQYF. CDR3 nucleotide sequence: TGCAGCGTCGCGACGGGGTCTATTTACGAGCAGTACTTC.

By sample fraction, this clone is medium-sized. The chain is built from TRBV11-2 and TRBJ1-5; unclear D gene. V lost 6 bases to trimming and J lost 3 bases, with 12 bases between them. From germline, CDR1 is SGHAT and CDR2 FQNNGV. The CDR3 covers 14 residues. CDR3 region: CASRPTWYNQPQHF. CDR3 coding DNA: TGTGCCAGCAGACCAACATGGTACAATCAGCCCCAGCATTTT. The full variable domain, its missing parts supplied by reference TRBV11-2 and TRBJ1-5, is EAGVAQSPRYKIIEKRQSVAFWCNPISGHATLYWYQQILGQGPKLLIQFQNNGVVDDSQLPKDRFSAERLKGVDSTLKIQPAKLEDSAVYLCASRPTWYNQPQHFGDGTRLSIL.